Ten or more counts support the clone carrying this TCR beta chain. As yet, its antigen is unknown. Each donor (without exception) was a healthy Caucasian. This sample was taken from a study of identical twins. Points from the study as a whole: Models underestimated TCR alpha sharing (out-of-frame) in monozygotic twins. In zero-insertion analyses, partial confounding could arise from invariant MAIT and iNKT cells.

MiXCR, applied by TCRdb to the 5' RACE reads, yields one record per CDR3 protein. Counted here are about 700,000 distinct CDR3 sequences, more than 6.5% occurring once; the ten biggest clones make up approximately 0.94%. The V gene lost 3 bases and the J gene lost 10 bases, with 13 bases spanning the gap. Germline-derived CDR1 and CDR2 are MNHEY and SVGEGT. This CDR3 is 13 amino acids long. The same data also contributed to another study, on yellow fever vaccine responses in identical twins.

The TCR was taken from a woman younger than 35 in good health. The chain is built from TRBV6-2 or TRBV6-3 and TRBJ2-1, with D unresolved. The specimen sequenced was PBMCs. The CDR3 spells CASSYSEASEQFF. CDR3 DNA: TGTGCCAGCAGTTATTCAGAGGCATCCGAGCAGTTCTTC.